This TCR beta chain was retrieved from a study of blood T cell repertoires in COVID-19. Study as a whole: COVID-19 samples from acute and convalescent phases originated in the United States, Italy and Spain.

The study assigned cohorts using participant-reported clinical history. What the recovered Cohort 3 donors had was two negative PCRs, clearance, or symptom resolution. The CDR3 sequence is 15 residues long. Germline V CDR1 and CDR2: MNHEY, SVGEGT. Trimming at V came to 4 bases and at J to 1 base, leaving 2 bases not matched to a gene. This clone was seen once. In the authors' methods: How many nucleated cells were present was estimated from reference gene primer amplification. Data came from immunoSEQ multiplex PCR; TCRdb stores just in-frame clones and leaves some out. D and trimming come from the DNA, and the V and J calls and clone size come from that table. Among approximately 270,000 clones listed, 80% to 90% were seen once.

The sequence came from a woman in her 30s who had recovered from COVID-19. V gene TRBV6-2 or TRBV6-3 combines with J gene TRBJ2-5; TRBD1 agrees at 11 bases. The sample was PBMCs or T cells enriched from blood (not recorded which). CDR3 sequence: CASSSGQGAQETQYF. In nucleotides, the CDR3 is TGTGCCAGCAGTTCTGGACAGGGGGCCCAAGAGACCCAGTACTTC.